This paragraph reports one TCR beta chain. The sample comes from a study of shared T cell receptors in the human thymus. Germline V gene lookup returns CDR1 MNHEY and CDR2 SMNVEV (reference sequence). This CDR3 is built from 20 residues. Trimming took 6 bases from V and 3 from J; bases not matched to a gene: 25. Data came from immunoSEQ multiplex PCR; TCRdb stores just in-frame clones and leaves some out. The sample consists of 500,000 to 850,000 clones, 87% of them appearing once. In addition, the sample was reused for a study of human thymus T cells. As that study records: Infants, healthy and Finnish, who were having corrective surgery for congenital heart defects served as donors. During corrective heart surgery, resections were taken, and the thymus tissue came from them. V and J genes seemed to be used with bias in thymic and blood repertoires.

This sequence was found in a boy younger than two with a congenital heart defect. The specimen sequenced was thymocytes. This rearrangement joins TRBV27 to TRBJ2-7; 8 nucleotides align to TRBD2. The CDR3 sequence: CASSPNGGGWVAGGGYEQYF. CDR3 nucleotides: TGTGCCAGCAGCCCTAATGGTGGTGGATGGGTGGCGGGGGGCGGCTACGAGCAGTACTTC.